The 6 T cell receptor beta chains given below trace back to one sample, sequenced in a study of regulatory T cells in long-lasting Graves disease. The TCR beta library used iRepertoire HTBI primers with Arm-PCR amplification of CDR3. Using its own MiXCR run on the multiplex PCR reads, TCRdb lists one record per CDR3 protein. The table records a few hundred thousand distinct CDR3 sequences, around 22% of them present only once. As to time point: persistent/refractory GD, antithyroid drugs over 5 years with positive TRAb. PBMC-derived RNA was used for the TCR library. The specimen comprised peripheral blood mononuclear cells (PBMCs), sampled when the disease was refractory, from a patient treated with antithyroid drugs. The receptors derive from a female donor with Graves disease.

Here the CDR3 reads CSVGGTDTQYF. Written as DNA, the CDR3 is TGCAGCGTTGGGGGCACAGATACGCAGTATTTT. The chain uses TRBV29-1 and TRBJ2-3, with no clear D. CDR1 SQVTM and CDR2 ANQGSEA come from the germline V gene. This CDR3 has 11 amino acids. Trimming took off 4 bases at V and 1 base at J, with 3 bases between the two ends.

The CDR3 sequence is CASSITVTGETQYF. CDR3 bases: TGCGCCAGCAGCATAACCGTGACAGGGGAGACCCAGTACTTC. The genes are TRBV5-1 and TRBJ2-5, with TRBD1 matching over 7 bases. CDR3 size: 14 residues. Germline lookup yields CDR1 SGHRS and CDR2 YFSETQ. With V trimmed by 4 bases and J by 5 bases, 8 bases remained unmatched.

V gene TRBV19 combines with J gene TRBJ1-1, with D unclear. V shed 3 bases and J shed 1 base, with 15 bases lying between them. Germline-derived CDR1 and CDR2 are LNHDA and SQIVND (reference sequence). This CDR3 comprises 16 residues. The CDR3 spells CASSIGPDSANTEAFF. Written as DNA, the CDR3 is TGTGCCAGTAGTATCGGCCCGGACTCAGCGAACACTGAAGCTTTCTTT.

This clonotype showed up just a few times. The chain is built from TRBV3-1 and TRBJ1-1; D remains unclear. Trimming cost V 6 bases and J 1 base, with 9 bases left between them. The germline gives CDR1 LGHDT, CDR2 YNNKEL (reference sequence). The CDR3 has 13 residues. The CDR3 nucleotides are TGTGCCAGCAGGAAACAGACGAACACTGAAGCTTTCTTT. It translates to CASRKQTNTEAFF.

The table lists this clonotype with a few counts. This chain joins TRBV29-1 and TRBJ1-1; 7 bases line up with TRBD1. CDR1 and CDR2 from the germline V gene are SQVTM and ANQGSEA. The V segment lost 3 bases and the J segment 7 bases; nucleotides outside the gene matches: 14. The CDR3 length is 15 residues. The CDR3 nucleotides read TGCAGCGTTGAGAGACAGGGCGCAACCAGACTTGAAGCTTTCTTT. Encoded protein: CSVERQGATRLEAFF.

This clonotype was recorded a few times. The chain uses TRBV20-1 and TRBJ1-1; D ambiguous. Trimming removed 5 bases at V and 0 bases at J, with 10 bases between. The CDR3 sequence is 13 residues long. The germline CDR1 and CDR2 sequences are DFQATT and SNEGSKA (reference sequence). This chain's CDR3 is CSALDLLNTEAFF. The DNA of the CDR3 is TGCAGTGCTCTGGACCTGTTGAACACTGAAGCTTTCTTT.